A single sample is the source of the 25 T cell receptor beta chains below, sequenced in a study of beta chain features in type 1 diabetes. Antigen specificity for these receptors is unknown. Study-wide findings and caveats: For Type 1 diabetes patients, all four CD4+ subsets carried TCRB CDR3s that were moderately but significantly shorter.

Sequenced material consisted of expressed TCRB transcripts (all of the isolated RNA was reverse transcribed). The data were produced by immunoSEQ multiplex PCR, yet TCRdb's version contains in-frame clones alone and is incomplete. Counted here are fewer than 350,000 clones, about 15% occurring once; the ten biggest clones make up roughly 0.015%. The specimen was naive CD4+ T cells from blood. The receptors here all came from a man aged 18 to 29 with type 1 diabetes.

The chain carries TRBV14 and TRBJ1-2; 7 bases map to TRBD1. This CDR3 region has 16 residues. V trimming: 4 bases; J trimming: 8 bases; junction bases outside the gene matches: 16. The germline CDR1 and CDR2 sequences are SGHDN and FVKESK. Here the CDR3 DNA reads TGTGCCAGCAGCCCGTCAGGGGGTTACGGGTGGCAGGGCTACACCTTC. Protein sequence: CASSPSGGYGWQGYTF.

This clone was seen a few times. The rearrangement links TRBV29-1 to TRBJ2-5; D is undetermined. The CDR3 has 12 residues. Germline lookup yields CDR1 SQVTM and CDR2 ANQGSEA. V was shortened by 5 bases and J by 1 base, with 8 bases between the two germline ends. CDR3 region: CSVWRGQETQYF. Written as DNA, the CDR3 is TGCAGCGTTTGGCGCGGCCAAGAGACCCAGTACTTC.

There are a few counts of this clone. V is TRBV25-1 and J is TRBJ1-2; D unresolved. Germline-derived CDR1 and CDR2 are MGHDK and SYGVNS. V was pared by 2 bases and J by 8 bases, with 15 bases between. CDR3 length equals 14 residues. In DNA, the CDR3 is TGTGCCAGCAGTGAAGGAGACGACCGGCGGGGCTACACCTTC. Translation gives CASSEGDDRRGYTF.

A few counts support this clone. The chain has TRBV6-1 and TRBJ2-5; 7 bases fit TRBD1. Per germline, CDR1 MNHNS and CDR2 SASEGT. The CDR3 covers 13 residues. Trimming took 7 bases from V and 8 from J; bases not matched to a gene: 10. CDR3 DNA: TGTGCCAGCATTTGGACAGGATGGGGCACCCAGTACTTC. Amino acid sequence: CASIWTGWGTQYF.

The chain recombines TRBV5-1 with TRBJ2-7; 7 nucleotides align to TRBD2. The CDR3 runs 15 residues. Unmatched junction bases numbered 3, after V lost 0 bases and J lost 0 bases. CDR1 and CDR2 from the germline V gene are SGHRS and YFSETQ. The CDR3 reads CASSLDRTSSYEQYF. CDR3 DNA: TGCGCCAGCAGCTTGGACAGGACTAGCTCCTACGAGCAGTACTTC. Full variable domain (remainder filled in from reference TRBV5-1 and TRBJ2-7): KAGVTQTPRYLIKTRGQQVTLSCSPISGHRSVSWYQQTPGQGLQFLFEYFSETQRNKGNFPGRFSGRQFSNSRSEMNVSTLELGDSALYLCASSLDRTSSYEQYFGPGTRLTVT.

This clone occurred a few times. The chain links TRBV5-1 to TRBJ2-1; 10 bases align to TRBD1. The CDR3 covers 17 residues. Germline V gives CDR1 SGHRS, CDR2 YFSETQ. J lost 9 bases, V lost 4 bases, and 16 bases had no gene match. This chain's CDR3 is CASSQRETGGYGGEQFF. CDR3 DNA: TGCGCCAGCAGCCAACGGGAGACAGGGGGCTACGGTGGTGAGCAGTTCTTC.

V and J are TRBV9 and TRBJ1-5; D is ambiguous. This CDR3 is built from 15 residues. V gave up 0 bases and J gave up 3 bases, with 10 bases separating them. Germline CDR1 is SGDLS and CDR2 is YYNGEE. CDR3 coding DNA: TGTGCCAGCAGCGTAGACTCACGGTTCAATCAGCCCCAGCATTTT. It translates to CASSVDSRFNQPQHF.

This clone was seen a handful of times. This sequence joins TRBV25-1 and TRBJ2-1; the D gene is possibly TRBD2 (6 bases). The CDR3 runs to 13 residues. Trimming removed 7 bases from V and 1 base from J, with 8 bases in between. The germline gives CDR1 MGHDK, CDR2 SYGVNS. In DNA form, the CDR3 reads TGTGCCAGCATGCGGGGTTCCTACAATGAGCAGTTCTTC. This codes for CASMRGSYNEQFF.

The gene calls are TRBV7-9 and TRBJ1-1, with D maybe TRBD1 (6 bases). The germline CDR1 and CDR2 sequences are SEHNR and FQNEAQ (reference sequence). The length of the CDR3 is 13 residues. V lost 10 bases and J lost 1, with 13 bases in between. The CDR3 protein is CAMKGVGNTEAFF. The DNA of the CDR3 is TGTGCCATGAAGGGGGTCGGGAACACTGAAGCTTTCTTT.

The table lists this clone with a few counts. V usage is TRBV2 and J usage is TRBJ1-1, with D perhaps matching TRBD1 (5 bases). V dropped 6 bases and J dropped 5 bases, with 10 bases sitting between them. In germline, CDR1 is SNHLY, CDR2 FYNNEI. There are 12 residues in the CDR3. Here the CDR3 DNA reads TGTGCCAGCAGCGAAAGGACAACTGAAGCTTTCTTT. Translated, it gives CASSERTTEAFF.

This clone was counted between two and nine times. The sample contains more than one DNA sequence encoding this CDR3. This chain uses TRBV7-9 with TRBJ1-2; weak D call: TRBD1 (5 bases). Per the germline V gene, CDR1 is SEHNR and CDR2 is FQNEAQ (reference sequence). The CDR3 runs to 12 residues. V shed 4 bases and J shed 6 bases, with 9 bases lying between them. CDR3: CASSSGGDGYTF. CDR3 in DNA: TGTGCCAGCAGCTCCGGGGGGGATGGCTACACCTTC.

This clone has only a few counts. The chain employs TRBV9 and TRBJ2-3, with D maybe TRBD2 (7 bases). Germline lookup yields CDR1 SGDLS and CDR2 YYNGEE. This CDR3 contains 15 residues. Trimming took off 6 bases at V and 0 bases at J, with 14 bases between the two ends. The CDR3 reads CASTKWGGSTDTQYF. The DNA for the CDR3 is TGTGCCAGCACCAAGTGGGGGGGCAGCACAGATACGCAGTATTTT.

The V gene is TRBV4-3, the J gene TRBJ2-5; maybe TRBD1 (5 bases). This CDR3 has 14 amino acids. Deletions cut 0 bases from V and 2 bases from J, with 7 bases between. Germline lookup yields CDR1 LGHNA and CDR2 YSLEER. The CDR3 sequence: CASSQEYRQETQYF. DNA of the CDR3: TGCGCCAGCAGCCAAGAATACAGGCAAGAGACCCAGTACTTC.

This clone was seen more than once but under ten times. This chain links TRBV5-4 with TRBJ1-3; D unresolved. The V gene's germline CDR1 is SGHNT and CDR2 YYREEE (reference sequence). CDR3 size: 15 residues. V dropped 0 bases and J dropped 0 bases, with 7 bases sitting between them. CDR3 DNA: TGTGCCAGCAGCTTGGGAAGCCGCTCTGGAAACACCATATATTTT. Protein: CASSLGSRSGNTIYF.

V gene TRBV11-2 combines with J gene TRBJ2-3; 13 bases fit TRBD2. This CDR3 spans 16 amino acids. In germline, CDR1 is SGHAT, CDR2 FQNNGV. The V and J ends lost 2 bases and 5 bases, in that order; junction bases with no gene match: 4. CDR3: CASSLTSGGGGDTQYF. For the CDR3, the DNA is TGTGCCAGCAGCTTAACTAGCGGGGGGGGAGGAGATACGCAGTATTTT.

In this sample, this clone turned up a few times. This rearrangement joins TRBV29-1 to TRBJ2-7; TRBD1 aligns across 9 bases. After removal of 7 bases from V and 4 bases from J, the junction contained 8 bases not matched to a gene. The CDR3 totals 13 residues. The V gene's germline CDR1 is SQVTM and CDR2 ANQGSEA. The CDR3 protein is CSGQGVQGYEQYF. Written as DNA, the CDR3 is TGCAGCGGACAGGGGGTCCAAGGGTACGAGCAGTACTTC.

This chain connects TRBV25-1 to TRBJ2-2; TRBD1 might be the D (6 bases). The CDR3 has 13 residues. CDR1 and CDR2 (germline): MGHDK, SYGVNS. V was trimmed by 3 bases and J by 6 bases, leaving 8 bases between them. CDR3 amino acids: CASSDWGPGELFF. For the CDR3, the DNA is TGTGCCAGCAGTGATTGGGGGCCCGGGGAGCTGTTTTTT.

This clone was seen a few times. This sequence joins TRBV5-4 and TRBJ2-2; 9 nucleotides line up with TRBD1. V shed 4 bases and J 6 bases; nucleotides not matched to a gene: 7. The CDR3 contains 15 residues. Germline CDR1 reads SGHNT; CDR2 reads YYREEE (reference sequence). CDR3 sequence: CASSRDRARPGELFF. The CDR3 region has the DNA TGTGCCAGCAGCCGGGACAGGGCGAGACCCGGGGAGCTGTTTTTT.

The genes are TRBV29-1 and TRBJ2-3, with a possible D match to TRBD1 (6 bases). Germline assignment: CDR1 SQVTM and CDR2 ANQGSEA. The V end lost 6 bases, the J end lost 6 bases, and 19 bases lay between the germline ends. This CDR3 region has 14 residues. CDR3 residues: CSVGRDTRRDTQYF. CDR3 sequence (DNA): TGCAGCGTGGGCCGGGACACCAGGCGGGATACGCAGTATTTT.

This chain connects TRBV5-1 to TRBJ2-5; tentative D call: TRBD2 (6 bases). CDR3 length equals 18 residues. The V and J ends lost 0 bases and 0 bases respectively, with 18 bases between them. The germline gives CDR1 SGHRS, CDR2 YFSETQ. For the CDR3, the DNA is TGCGCCAGCAGCTTGGTAGCGGTGTTTTTACAGAACCAAGAGACCCAGTACTTC. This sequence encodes CASSLVAVFLQNQETQYF.

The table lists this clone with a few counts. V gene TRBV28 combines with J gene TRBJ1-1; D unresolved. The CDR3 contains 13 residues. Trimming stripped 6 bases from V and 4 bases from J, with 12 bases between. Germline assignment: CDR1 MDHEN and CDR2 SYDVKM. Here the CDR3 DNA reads TGTGCCAGCAGAATATACACGGGCACTGAAGCTTTCTTT. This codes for CASRIYTGTEAFF.

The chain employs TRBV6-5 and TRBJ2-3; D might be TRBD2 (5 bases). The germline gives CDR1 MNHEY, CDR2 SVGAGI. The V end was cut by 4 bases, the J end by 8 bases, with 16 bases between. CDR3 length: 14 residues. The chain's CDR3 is CASSFGEPVGTQYF. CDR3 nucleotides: TGTGCCAGCAGTTTTGGGGAGCCCGTAGGTACGCAGTATTTT.

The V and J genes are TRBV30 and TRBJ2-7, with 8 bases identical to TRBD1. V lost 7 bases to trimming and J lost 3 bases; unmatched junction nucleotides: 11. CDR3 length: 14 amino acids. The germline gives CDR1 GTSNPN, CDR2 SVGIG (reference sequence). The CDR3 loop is CAYAHGTGNYEQYF. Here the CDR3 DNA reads TGTGCCTACGCGCACGGGACAGGTAACTACGAGCAGTACTTC.

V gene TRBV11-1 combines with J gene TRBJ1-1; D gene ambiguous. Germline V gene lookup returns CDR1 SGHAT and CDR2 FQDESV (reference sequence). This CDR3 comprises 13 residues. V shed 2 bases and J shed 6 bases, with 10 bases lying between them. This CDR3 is CASSLYKVAEAFF. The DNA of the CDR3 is TGTGCCAGCAGCTTATATAAAGTAGCTGAAGCTTTCTTT.

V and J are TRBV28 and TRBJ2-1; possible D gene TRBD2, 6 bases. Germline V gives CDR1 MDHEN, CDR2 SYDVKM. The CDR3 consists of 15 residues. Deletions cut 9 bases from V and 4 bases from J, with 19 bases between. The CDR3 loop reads CASGSTNGGYNEQFF. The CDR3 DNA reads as TGTGCCAGTGGATCCACAAACGGGGGTTACAATGAGCAGTTCTTC. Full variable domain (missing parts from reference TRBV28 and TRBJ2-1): DVKVTQSSRYLVKRTGEKVFLECVQDMDHENMFWYRQDPGLGLRLIYFSYDVKMKEKGDIPEGYSVSREKKERFSLILESASTNQTSMYLCASGSTNGGYNEQFFGPGTRLTVL.